This TCR beta chain was sequenced in a study of T cells after posttransplantation cyclophosphamide. Whole-study findings and limits: Recipient CMV seropositivity and CMV reactivation strongly tracked TRB clonality. TRB overlap between skin or GI tissue T cells and blood was limited.

The assay was immunoSEQ multiplex PCR, and TCRdb's table has in-frame clones only and misses some. Here the sample spans about 3,800 clones, 85% to 95% being singletons. This CDR3 region has 13 residues. The V end was cut by 7 bases, the J end by 7 bases, with 13 bases between. CDR1 SNHLY and CDR2 FYNNEI come from the germline V gene. As regards this clone: Its antigen is currently unknown.

Sequenced: naive CD4+ T cells sorted from PBMCs. This sequence originates from a man aged 50 or older. The genes are TRBV2 and TRBJ1-4; D not resolved. CDR3 bases: TGTGCCAGCATAGAGACACTAGCTGAAAAACTGTTTTTT. Translated: CASIETLAEKLFF.